The clone carrying this T cell receptor (beta chain) was observed many times. The sample originates from a study of T cells in Graves' hyperthyroidism and ophthalmopathy. Graves' hyperthyroidism showing no ophthalmopathy progression within 18 months was considered stable. Germline CDR1 and CDR2: LGHDT and YNNKEL (reference sequence). V was trimmed by 1 base and J by 6 bases, leaving 10 bases between them. CDR3 length equals 13 residues. Amplification targeted TCR beta CDR3 regions from RNA transcripts. RT-PCR in the first round (using the HTBI primer set) targeted the TCR CDR3. TCRdb redid the calling of the multiplex PCR reads with MiXCR, one entry per CDR3 protein. The sample shows some 560,000 distinct CDR3 sequences, around 15% of them seen only once.

This receptor was identified in a woman aged 40 to 50 with Graves' hyperthyroidism. Source material: blood. The rearrangement joins TRBV3-1 to TRBJ2-7; D gene ambiguous. For the CDR3, the DNA is TGTGCCAGCAGCCAAGCAAAATTCTCCGAGCAGTACTTC. Encoded protein: CASSQAKFSEQYF.